The 18 T cell receptor beta chains given below trace back to one sample, sequenced in a study of blood T cells in healthy people across ages. With a J-beta primer mix and a sample-barcoded 5' primer, a second PCR ran roughly 6 to 11 cycles. TCRdb processed the 5' RACE reads anew with MiXCR; each CDR3 protein has one entry. The table has roughly 500,000 distinct CDR3 sequences, about 24% seen once; the top ten hold approximately 8.7%. These data also formed part of another study, on T cells of mothers and their children.

The sample was blood. Receptors originate from a boy between 10 and 17 years old in good health.

The table lists this clonotype with many counts. This sequence joins TRBV5-1 and TRBJ2-5; no definite D call. The CDR3 spans 13 residues. Trimming removed 3 bases at V and 2 bases at J, with 8 bases between. Germline V lookup: CDR1 SGHRS, CDR2 YFSETQ. This CDR3 is CASSSARQETQYF. The CDR3 DNA is TGCGCCAGCAGCTCAGCCCGGCAAGAGACCCAGTACTTC.

This rearrangement joins TRBV7-3 to TRBJ1-6, with unresolved D. With 2 bases removed from V and 0 bases from J, the gap between germline ends came to 8 bases. Looked up from germline, CDR1 is SGHTA and CDR2 is FQGTGA. This CDR3 has 16 amino acids. The CDR3 nucleotides are TGTGCCAGCAGCTTAGGCCCGGGCTCCTATAATTCACCCCTCCACTTT. As protein: CASSLGPGSYNSPLHF.

The genes are TRBV27 and TRBJ1-5; a possible D gene is TRBD1 (6 bases). The CDR3 spans 16 residues. Trimming took 3 bases from V and 0 from J, leaving 12 bases between them. Germline V CDR1 and CDR2: MNHEY, SMNVEV (reference sequence). The CDR3 reads CASSFRDILSNQPQHF. CDR3 DNA: TGTGCCAGCAGTTTCCGGGACATCCTTAGCAATCAGCCCCAGCATTTT.

This clonotype was seen many times. The V gene is TRBV28, the J gene TRBJ1-4; perhaps TRBD1 as D (6 bases). The CDR3 has 15 amino acids. Germline-derived CDR1 and CDR2 are MDHEN and SYDVKM. Trimming pared 4 bases from V and 7 bases from J, leaving 16 bases between. CDR3 residues: CASSSYREISEKLFF. As DNA, the CDR3 is TGTGCCAGCAGTTCCTACAGGGAGATCAGTGAAAAACTGTTTTTT.

J is TRBJ1-2 and V is TRBV6-2 or TRBV6-3; D is unclear. Trimming removed 5 bases from V and 8 bases from J, with 21 bases in between. The CDR3 has 15 residues. Germline V lookup: CDR1 MNHEY, CDR2 SVGEGT. The CDR3 coding sequence is TGTGCCAGCAGTCCGGAGATAGGAAGATCGTTAGGCTACACCTTC. Its translation is CASSPEIGRSLGYTF.

This CDR3 reads CASSPPSLLFQETQYF. In DNA form, the CDR3 reads TGTGCCAGCAGCCCTCCCTCACTCCTCTTCCAAGAGACCCAGTACTTC. The chain is built from TRBV7-2 and TRBJ2-5, with D unresolved. The CDR3 has 16 amino acids. The germline CDR1 and CDR2 sequences are SGHTA and FQGNSA. Trimming left V 5 bases short and J 1 base short, with 17 bases between.

This clonotype was observed a few times. The CDR3 DNA is TGCAGCGTTGTCGGTGCTAATGAGCAGTTCTTC. The encoded protein is CSVVGANEQFF. V gene TRBV29-1 combines with J gene TRBJ2-5, with unresolved D. Gene TRBJ2-1 matches the end of the DNA better, so the J call may be wrong. The CDR3 spans 11 residues. Germline V gives CDR1 SQVTM, CDR2 ANQGSEA.

The chain carries TRBV6-5 and TRBJ1-1; 10 bases line up with TRBD1. The CDR3 contains 13 residues. J lost 4 bases, V lost 7 bases, and 3 bases had no gene match. Germline lookup yields CDR1 MNHEY and CDR2 SVGAGI. CDR3 amino acids: CASIRTGGTEAFF. The CDR3 bases are TGTGCCAGCATAAGGACAGGGGGCACTGAAGCTTTCTTT.

The rearrangement uses TRBV20-1 and TRBJ2-1; TRBD2 aligns across 9 bases. With 2 bases clipped from V and 2 bases from J, the junction kept 7 bases outside the gene matches. The CDR3 consists of 16 residues. Germline values: CDR1 DFQATT, CDR2 SNEGSKA (reference sequence). CDR3 sequence reads: CSARSRAGGPYNEQFF. DNA of the CDR3: TGCAGTGCTAGATCAAGAGCGGGAGGCCCCTACAATGAGCAGTTCTTC.

This clonotype was found once. V usage is TRBV5-1 and J usage is TRBJ2-3; 7 positions agree with TRBD2. Germline CDR1 reads SGHRS; CDR2 reads YFSETQ. The CDR3 runs 17 residues. Trimming cost V 4 bases and J 4 bases; bases outside gene matches: 15. The CDR3 here is CASSPPEFAGVADTQYF. CDR3 in DNA: TGCGCCAGCAGCCCACCCGAATTTGCGGGAGTTGCAGATACGCAGTATTTT.

The gene calls are TRBV3-1 and TRBJ2-2, with 8 nucleotides matching TRBD2. Germline lookup yields CDR1 LGHDT and CDR2 YNNKEL (reference sequence). V was clipped by 6 bases and J by 1 base; unmatched bases: 7. This CDR3 has 16 residues. DNA for the CDR3: TGTGCCAGCAGGCATAGCGGGGAAGAGAACACCGGGGAGCTGTTTTTT. Its translation: CASRHSGEENTGELFF.

This clonotype appeared a few times. The chain joins TRBV24-1 to TRBJ2-1; TRBD1 might be the D (7 bases). The V end was cut by 1 base, the J end by 5 bases, with 17 bases between. The CDR3 length is 17 residues. Germline CDR1 reads KGHDR; CDR2 reads SFDVKD. CDR3 coding DNA: TGTGCCACCAGTGATTTTGGGGGGAGACAGGGTAACAATGAGCAGTTCTTC. Amino acid sequence: CATSDFGGRQGNNEQFF.

The chain combines TRBV10-3 with TRBJ2-2; 7 bases agree with TRBD1. The CDR3 length is 13 residues. The germline CDR1 and CDR2 sequences are ENHRY and SYGVKD. With 6 bases clipped from V and 6 bases from J, the junction kept 4 bases outside the gene matches. As DNA, the CDR3 is TGTGCCATCAGGGGGACAGCGGCCGGGGAGCTGTTTTTT. Amino acids: CAIRGTAAGELFF.

The chain links TRBV15 to TRBJ1-6; D gene unclear. V was clipped by 0 bases and J by 8 bases, with 11 bases between them. The CDR3 has 15 residues. The germline gives CDR1 LNHNV, CDR2 YYDKDF (reference sequence). The CDR3 region is CATSRDMGGDSPLHF. The CDR3 nucleotides are TGTGCCACCAGCAGAGATATGGGCGGGGATTCACCCCTCCACTTT.

This clonotype was counted between two and nine times. J is TRBJ1-3 and V is TRBV9; TRBD1 matches 9 bases. The length of the CDR3 is 16 residues. The trim removed 2 bases at V and 0 bases at J, leaving 3 bases unmatched. CDR1 is SGDLS, CDR2 YYNGEE, per germline. Here the CDR3 DNA reads TGTGCCAGCAGCGTCGGACAGGGGAACTCTGGAAACACCATATATTTT. Encoded protein: CASSVGQGNSGNTIYF.

The chain is built from TRBV20-1 and TRBJ2-2; D is uncertain. The CDR3 is made up of 14 amino acids. The V end was cut by 1 base, the J end by 1 base, with 7 bases between. Per the germline V gene, CDR1 is DFQATT and CDR2 is SNEGSKA (reference sequence). In DNA form, the CDR3 reads TGCAGTGCTAGAGCGGCAGGGAACACCGGGGAGCTGTTTTTT. Its translation: CSARAAGNTGELFF.

This clonotype was counted between two and nine times. The chain recombines TRBV4-3 with TRBJ2-1; D tentatively reads TRBD1 or TRBD2 (5 bases each). Germline CDR1 LGHNA, CDR2 YSLEER. This CDR3 comprises 16 residues. The germline V and J ends were trimmed by 3 bases and 7 bases, with 19 bases remaining between them. CDR3 protein: CASSQSGLVGENEQFF. CDR3 nucleotides: TGCGCCAGCAGCCAGTCGGGGCTCGTCGGGGAGAATGAGCAGTTCTTC.

This clonotype has only a few counts. This chain links TRBV2 with TRBJ1-5; no definite D call. V dropped 1 base and J dropped 0 bases, with 13 bases sitting between them. Germline loops: CDR1 SNHLY, CDR2 FYNNEI. This CDR3 is built from 17 residues. The CDR3 is CASSEGGPVYSNQPQHF. The DNA for the CDR3 is TGTGCCAGCAGTGAAGGCGGCCCTGTGTATAGCAATCAGCCCCAGCATTTT.